This entry lists 32 T cell receptor beta chains sequenced from one sample in a study of T cells after yellow fever vaccination. TCRdb reprocessed the 5' RACE reads via MiXCR and lists one record per CDR3 protein. The sample includes 95,000 to 100,000 distinct CDR3 sequences, roughly 6% of them seen just once. This sample comprised CD8+ T cells sorted from PBMCs, obtained 10 days after the yellow fever booster vaccination. The receptors derive from a man aged 18-30 years who received the YFV17D yellow fever vaccine.

The V call is TRBV21-1, the J call TRBJ1-1; the D call TRBD1 from the table was never checked on the DNA. TRBV21-1 is described as a pseudogene. This CDR3 is built from 18 residues. The CDR3 DNA sequence: TGTGCCAGCAGCAAATCCCCCCAATACCGGACAGGGGACACTGAAGCTTTCTTT. Its translation is CASSKSPQYRTGDTEAFF.

This chain uses TRBV25-1 with TRBJ2-1; TRBD2 matches at 8 bases. Germline values: CDR1 MGHDK, CDR2 SYGVNS. V lost 6 bases to trimming and J lost 10 bases; unmatched junction nucleotides: 17. The CDR3 loop spans 16 amino acids. The CDR3, as DNA: TGTGCCAGCAGCCACCGAGGGGCCAGCGGGGGTCGAGAGCAGTTCTTC. It encodes CASSHRGASGGREQFF.

This clonotype was recorded a few times. The rearrangement joins TRBV3-1 to TRBJ2-6; possible D gene TRBD2, 5 bases. CDR1 is LGHDT and CDR2 is YNNKEL in the germline V gene (reference sequence). The V end was cut by 0 bases, the J end by 1 base, with 7 bases between. CDR3 length: 16 residues. CDR3 protein: CASSQEPGSGANVLTF. The CDR3 DNA sequence: TGTGCCAGCAGCCAAGAACCGGGGTCTGGGGCCAACGTCCTGACTTTC.

This clonotype was counted ten times or more. The junction departs from germline at one end; a sequencing error may be responsible. The rearrangement links TRBV29-1 to TRBJ2-3; either TRBD1 or TRBD2 may supply D (5 bases each). Germline CDR1 reads SQVTM; CDR2 reads ANQGSEA. The CDR3 runs 13 residues. CDR3 DNA: TGTAGTTGGGGGACCCGCCTTTGGGATACGCAGTATTTT. As protein: CSWGTRLWDTQYF.

This clonotype appeared many times. The chain couples TRBV6-1 to TRBJ2-5; 13 nucleotides match TRBD2. The CDR3 loop spans 14 amino acids. After removal of 4 bases from V and 4 bases from J, the junction contained 0 bases not matched to a gene. Per the germline V gene, CDR1 is MNHNS and CDR2 is SASEGT. The CDR3 DNA is TGTGCCAGCAGTGGACTAGCGGGGGGAGAGACCCAGTACTTC. Its protein product is CASSGLAGGETQYF.

This rearrangement joins TRBV27 to TRBJ1-4; weak D call: TRBD1 (5 bases). Germline V gene data show CDR1 as MNHEY and CDR2 as SMNVEV (reference sequence). Trimming took 4 bases from V and 8 from J, leaving 17 bases between them. The CDR3 is 15 amino acids. The chain's CDR3 is CASSSAPGHLEKLFF. The CDR3 nucleotides read TGTGCCAGCAGTTCAGCCCCCGGACATTTAGAAAAACTGTTTTTT.

V gene TRBV4-1 combines with J gene TRBJ2-6; the D call may be TRBD1 or TRBD2 (5 bases each). This CDR3 is 16 amino acids long. The V end lost 0 bases, the J end lost 6 bases, and 12 bases lay between the germline ends. Germline V gene lookup returns CDR1 MGHRA and CDR2 YSYEKL. Here the CDR3 DNA reads TGCGCCAGCAGCCAAGATGGGGGAACTGTGGCCAACGTCCTGACTTTC. Protein sequence: CASSQDGGTVANVLTF.

The genes are TRBV7-8 and TRBJ2-3, with 9 bases identical to TRBD2. The CDR3 is 15 residues long. Germline V gives CDR1 SGHVS, CDR2 FQNEAQ. The V segment lost 3 bases and the J segment 6 bases; nucleotides outside the gene matches: 7. The CDR3: CASSFLSGGPDTQYF. CDR3 nucleotides: TGTGCCAGCAGCTTCCTCAGCGGGGGGCCGGATACGCAGTATTTT.

This clonotype has more than one count but fewer than ten. This chain uses TRBV10-3 with TRBJ1-6, with 7 nucleotides matching TRBD1. V lost 6 bases and J lost 9; bases outside the gene matches: 8. The germline gives CDR1 ENHRY, CDR2 SYGVKD. The length of the CDR3 is 14 residues. The CDR3 coding sequence is TGTGCCATCAGACCCACAGGGGATAGTTCACCCCTCCACTTT. Protein sequence: CAIRPTGDSSPLHF.

This clonotype has a handful of counts. The chain couples TRBV7-8 to TRBJ2-5, with a possible D match to TRBD1 (6 bases). The CDR3 spans 17 residues. CDR1 SGHVS and CDR2 FQNEAQ come from the germline V gene. Trimming left V 3 bases short and J 3 bases short, with 20 bases between. The CDR3 protein is CASSLRPTPGEKETQYF. The CDR3 region has the DNA TGTGCCAGCAGCTTGAGGCCTACCCCAGGGGAGAAAGAGACCCAGTACTTC. The full variable domain, with the rest looked up from reference TRBV7-8 and TRBJ2-5, is GAGVSQSPRYKVAKRGQDVALRCDPISGHVSLFWYQQALGQGPEFLTYFQNEAQLDKSGLPSDRFFAERPEGSVSTLKIQRTQQEDSAVYLCASSLRPTPGEKETQYFGPGTRLLVL.

The rearrangement uses TRBV5-1 and TRBJ1-2; D perhaps matches TRBD1 (6 bases). The length of the CDR3 is 14 residues. V was cut by 2 bases and J by 3 bases, with 11 bases left in between. CDR1 SGHRS and CDR2 YFSETQ come from the germline V gene. The CDR3 bases are TGCGCCAGCAGCTTTACAGGGCACGACTATGGCTACACCTTC. Translation gives CASSFTGHDYGYTF.

This clonotype showed up many times. The V gene is TRBV5-1, the J gene TRBJ2-5, with D perhaps TRBD2 (6 bases). V was shortened by 4 bases and J by 5 bases, with 18 bases between the two germline ends. Germline V gives CDR1 SGHRS, CDR2 YFSETQ. CDR3 length equals 15 residues. CDR3 coding DNA: TGCGCCAGCAGCGGCGGGACTGACGATCGGGAGACCCAGTACTTC. Protein: CASSGGTDDRETQYF.

The V gene is TRBV28, the J gene TRBJ2-5; TRBD1 is a possible D gene (6 bases). CDR1 is MDHEN, CDR2 SYDVKM, per germline. This CDR3 has 14 residues. V shed 5 bases and J shed 4 bases, with 14 bases lying between them. In nucleotides, the CDR3 is TGTGCCAGCAGTCCCCAGGGGAGTGGAGAGACCCAGTACTTC. This codes for CASSPQGSGETQYF.

The chain has TRBV30 and TRBJ2-5; D unresolved. Germline V CDR1 and CDR2: GTSNPN, SVGIG (reference sequence). The CDR3 totals 11 residues. Between the trimmed V and J ends, which lost 5 bases and 0 bases, there was a span of 4 bases. The CDR3 coding sequence is TGTGCCTGGGACGACCAAGAGACCCAGTACTTC. Translated: CAWDDQETQYF.

This clonotype is classed as medium-sized (0.01 to 0.1%). The chain employs TRBV14 and TRBJ2-7; D unresolved. CDR3 length: 13 residues. Looked up from germline, CDR1 is SGHDN and CDR2 is FVKESK. Trimming stripped 2 bases from V and 3 bases from J, with 8 bases between. CDR3 amino acids: CASSQLGYYEQYF. DNA for the CDR3: TGTGCCAGCAGCCAACTAGGTTACTACGAGCAGTACTTC.

This clonotype was found many times. The chain links TRBV5-1 to TRBJ1-5; 9 positions agree with TRBD1. V lost 9 bases and J lost 5; bases outside the gene matches: 6. In germline, CDR1 is SGHRS, CDR2 YFSETQ. The CDR3 consists of 13 residues. The DNA for the CDR3 is TGCGCCAACCCAACAGGGGGCCATCAGCCCCAGCATTTT. It specifies CANPTGGHQPQHF.

This clonotype has a count of ten or more. The CDR3 region has the DNA TGTGCCAGCAGTTCCGCAGGGTCCGCGAACACCGGGGAGCTGTTTTTT. Amino acid sequence: CASSSAGSANTGELFF. The chain couples TRBV6-2 or TRBV6-3 to TRBJ2-2, with D perhaps matching TRBD1 (5 bases). The CDR3 runs 16 residues. The ends were cut back, 4 bases at V and 0 bases at J, with 12 bases in the middle. Germline V gene data show CDR1 as MNHEY and CDR2 as SVGEGT.

The genes are TRBV5-4 and TRBJ2-5, with D unclear. This CDR3 contains 13 residues. The germline CDR1 and CDR2 sequences are SGHNT and YYREEE (reference sequence). Trimming took 2 bases from V and 3 from J, leaving 8 bases between them. The CDR3 loop is CASSFRPEETQYF. The CDR3 DNA reads as TGTGCCAGCAGCTTTCGACCTGAAGAGACCCAGTACTTC.

This clonotype came up a few times. J is TRBJ1-4 and V is TRBV4-3; 12 positions agree with TRBD1. The V gene's germline CDR1 is LGHNA and CDR2 YSLEER. The CDR3 is 16 residues long. V was clipped by 0 bases and J by 8 bases; unmatched bases: 4. The CDR3 is CASSQDRDRGREKLFF. Written as DNA, the CDR3 is TGCGCCAGCAGCCAAGACCGGGACAGGGGGCGAGAAAAACTGTTTTTT.

The chain has TRBV7-6 and TRBJ1-1; D unresolved. The CDR3 is 15 residues long. Germline V CDR1 and CDR2: SGHVS, FNYEAQ. V lost 7 bases and J 0 bases, leaving 15 bases between the germline ends. The CDR3 DNA is TGTGCCAGCAAACCAAGAGGGCTATTGAACACTGAAGCTTTCTTT. Amino acid sequence: CASKPRGLLNTEAFF.

The chain joins TRBV7-9 to TRBJ2-7, with D unclear. Germline V gene sequence: CDR1 SEHNR, CDR2 FQNEAQ (reference sequence). The CDR3 totals 15 residues. Trimming stripped 7 bases from V and 3 bases from J, with 19 bases between. Here the CDR3 reads CASTPPDREYYEQYF. The CDR3 DNA follows: TGTGCCAGCACCCCCCCCGACCGCGAGTACTACGAGCAGTACTTC.

The chain joins TRBV7-9 to TRBJ2-4, with 9 bases identical to TRBD1. CDR3 length: 22 residues. The ends lost 5 bases at V and 0 bases at J; junction bases unmatched: 23. The germline V gene has CDR1 SEHNR and CDR2 FQNEAQ (reference sequence). The CDR3: CASSPFILTGTGYTLAKNIQYF. CDR3 nucleotides: TGTGCCAGCAGCCCATTCATCCTCACCGGGACAGGGTATACCCTAGCCAAAAACATTCAGTACTTC. Drawing the rest from reference TRBV7-9 and TRBJ2-4, the complete variable domain is DTGVSQNPRHKITKRGQNVTFRCDPISEHNRLYWYRQTLGQGPEFLTYFQNEAQLEKSRLLSDRFSAERPKGSFSTLEIQRTEQGDSAMYLCASSPFILTGTGYTLAKNIQYFGAGTRLSVL.

Only a few counts were recorded for this clonotype. J is TRBJ2-1 and V is TRBV6-2 or TRBV6-3, with D maybe TRBD1 (6 bases). The CDR3 is 14 amino acids. Trimming shortened V by 5 bases and J by 10 bases, and 18 bases separated the two germline ends. Germline V lookup: CDR1 MNHEY, CDR2 SVGEGT. CDR3 sequence reads: CASSRRTGYGEQFF. The CDR3, as DNA: TGTGCCAGCAGTAGACGAACAGGGTACGGCGAGCAGTTCTTC.

This clonotype has more than one count but fewer than ten. The V and J genes are TRBV6-5 and TRBJ1-5; D is perhaps TRBD1 (5 bases). The germline gives CDR1 MNHEY, CDR2 SVGAGI. This CDR3 contains 16 residues. The V end was cut by 0 bases, the J end by 2 bases, with 11 bases between. This chain's CDR3 is CASSYSGGEGNQPQHF. The DNA of the CDR3 is TGTGCCAGCAGTTACTCCGGAGGGGAAGGCAATCAGCCCCAGCATTTT.

The rearrangement uses TRBV12-3 or TRBV12-4 and TRBJ1-2, with D unclear. The germline V and J ends were trimmed by 2 bases and 4 bases, with 8 bases remaining between them. The CDR3 spans 13 residues. The CDR3 protein is CASSLPYGYGYTF. For the CDR3, the DNA is TGTGCCAGCAGTTTACCTTACGGCTATGGCTACACCTTC.

The table lists this clonotype with a few counts. The chain employs TRBV7-2 and TRBJ2-3; maybe TRBD2 (5 bases). This CDR3 contains 14 residues. Germline V gene sequence: CDR1 SGHTA, CDR2 FQGNSA. V lost 3 bases and J lost 2, with 9 bases in between. CDR3 sequence: CASSLLAPTDTQYF. In DNA, the CDR3 is TGTGCCAGCAGCTTGCTAGCTCCCACAGATACGCAGTATTTT.

This clonotype was seen many times. The chain couples TRBV5-1 to TRBJ1-1; D remains unclear. The CDR3 runs 12 residues. V lost 5 bases and J 5 bases, leaving 10 bases between the germline ends. Germline values: CDR1 SGHRS, CDR2 YFSETQ. This CDR3 is CASREGGTEAFF. CDR3 nucleotide sequence: TGCGCCAGCAGGGAGGGAGGAACTGAAGCTTTCTTT.

The DNA for the CDR3 is TGTGCCAGCAGCTTACGGACCCGAGGAACCGGGGAGCTGTTTTTT. The encoded protein is CASSLRTRGTGELFF. J is TRBJ2-2 and V is TRBV7-6; no definite D call. CDR1 is SGHVS and CDR2 is FNYEAQ in the germline V gene. CDR3 length equals 15 residues. V lost 2 bases and J lost 5, with 12 bases in between.

The chain combines TRBV5-1 with TRBJ2-1, with TRBD1 identical over 7 bases. Per germline, CDR1 SGHRS and CDR2 YFSETQ. The CDR3 has 15 residues. J was trimmed by 4 bases and V by 0 bases; bases with no gene match: 4. The chain's CDR3 is CASSLGDSYYNEQFF. CDR3 nucleotides: TGCGCCAGCAGCTTGGGGGACAGCTATTACAATGAGCAGTTCTTC.

V is TRBV4-3 and J is TRBJ2-7, with 11 bases that match TRBD2. Germline-derived CDR1 and CDR2 are LGHNA and YSLEER. V gave up 0 bases and J gave up 1 base; unmatched junction bases: 8. The CDR3 is 18 amino acids. The CDR3 is CASSQDMPSGGWSYEQYF. The DNA for the CDR3 is TGCGCCAGCAGCCAAGATATGCCTAGCGGGGGGTGGTCCTACGAGCAGTACTTC.

This clonotype was detected a few times. CDR3 sequence (DNA): TGTGCCAGCAGTTTCCTCGGACAGGGCCAAATACCCGACCATCAGCCCCAGCATTTT. Protein sequence: CASSFLGQGQIPDHQPQHF. V and J are TRBV27 and TRBJ1-5, with 8 nucleotides matching TRBD1. J was trimmed by 5 bases and V by 3 bases; bases with no gene match: 18. Germline-derived CDR1 and CDR2 are MNHEY and SMNVEV (reference sequence). CDR3 length: 19 residues.

The table lists this clonotype with many counts. This chain uses TRBV24-1 with TRBJ2-1, with 9 bases matching TRBD1. The CDR3 has 14 amino acids. Trimming took 7 bases from V and 3 from J; bases not matched to a gene: 3. The germline CDR1 and CDR2 sequences are KGHDR and SFDVKD. The CDR3 spells CATRTGGNYNEQFF. The CDR3 DNA reads TGTGCCACCAGGACAGGGGGTAACTACAATGAGCAGTTCTTC.